In this sample, the clone carrying this TCR beta chain turned up a few times. Every molecule of TCR cDNA had its own unique molecular identifier. TCRdb reprocessed the 5' RACE reads via MiXCR and lists one record per CDR3 protein. The table lists approximately 70,000 distinct CDR3 sequences, around 8.9% of them singletons, with approximately 2% in the top ten. CDR3 length: 14 amino acids. Per germline, CDR1 SQVTM and CDR2 ANQGSEA. V shed 0 bases, J shed 4 bases, and the junction held 6 bases outside the gene matches. Time point defined: blood at routine non-recurrence follow-up after resection. The sample originates from a study of spatial heterogeneity in lung cancer.

The rearrangement joins TRBV29-1 to TRBJ2-7, with 7 bases aligning to TRBD2. The TCR originated in a female donor with early-stage non-small cell lung cancer. Source: PBMCs, taken at follow-up. In DNA, the CDR3 is TGCAGCGTTGAAGATGTGGGGCGGGGGTACGAGCAGTACTTC. Translated, it gives CSVEDVGRGYEQYF.